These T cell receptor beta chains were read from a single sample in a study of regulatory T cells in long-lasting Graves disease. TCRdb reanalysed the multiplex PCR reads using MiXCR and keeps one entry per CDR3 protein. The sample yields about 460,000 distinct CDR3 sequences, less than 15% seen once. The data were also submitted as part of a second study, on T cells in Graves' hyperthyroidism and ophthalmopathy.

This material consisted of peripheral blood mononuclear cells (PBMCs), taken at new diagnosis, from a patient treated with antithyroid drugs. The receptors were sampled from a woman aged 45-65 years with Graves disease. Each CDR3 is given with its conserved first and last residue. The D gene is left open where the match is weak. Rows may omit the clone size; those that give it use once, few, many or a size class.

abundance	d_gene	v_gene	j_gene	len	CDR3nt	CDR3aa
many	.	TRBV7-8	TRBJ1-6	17	TGTGCCAGCAGCTTAGGTAGACGGGGGGGGAGTAATTCACCCCTCCACTTT	CASSLGRRGGSNSPLHF
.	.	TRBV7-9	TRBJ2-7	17	TGTGCCAGCAGCCCCGGACAGTTACCGCTCAGCTCCTACGAGCAGTACTTC	CASSPGQLPLSSYEQYF
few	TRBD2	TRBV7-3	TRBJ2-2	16	TGTGCCAGCAGCCGCGGGGGGCGGGGGAACACCGGGGAGCTGTTTTTT	CASSRGGRGNTGELFF
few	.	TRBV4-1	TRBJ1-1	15	TGCGCCAGCAGCCTGCGTTCAGGGTCGGCGACTGAAGCTTTCTTT	CASSLRSGSATEAFF
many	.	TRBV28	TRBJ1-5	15	TGTGCCAGCAGTTTAGCAGGGGCGATCAATCAGCCCCAGCATTTT	CASSLAGAINQPQHF
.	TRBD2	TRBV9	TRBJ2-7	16	TGTGCCAGCAGCGCGACCGGACTAGCGGGGGGCTACGAGCAGTACTTC	CASSATGLAGGYEQYF
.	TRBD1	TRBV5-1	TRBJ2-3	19	TGCGCCAGCAGCTTGGAGGGACAGGGGCCATATATAAGCACAGATACGCAGTATTTT	CASSLEGQGPYISTDTQYF
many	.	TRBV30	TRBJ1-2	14	TGTGCCTGGGCTACCAGAACCAAGAACTATGGCTACACCTTC	CAWATRTKNYGYTF
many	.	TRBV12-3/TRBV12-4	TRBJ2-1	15	TGTGCCAGCAGCCCAACAGGGAGTAACGGCAATGAGCAGTTCTTC	CASSPTGSNGNEQFF
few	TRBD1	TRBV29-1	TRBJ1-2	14	TGCAGCGTTGGGACAGGCGGGGGAAACTATGGCTACACCTTC	CSVGTGGGNYGYTF
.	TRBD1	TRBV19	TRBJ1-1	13	TGTGCCAGTGTCAGGGGGCTGAACACTGAAGCTTTCTTT	CASVRGLNTEAFF
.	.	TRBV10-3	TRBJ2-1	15	TGTGCCAGCAGAATGACTAGAGGGGGGTACAATGAGCAGTTCTTC	CASRMTRGGYNEQFF
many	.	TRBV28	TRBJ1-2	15	TGTGCCAGCACCCCAGAGGGTTTAGCTAACTATGGCTACACCTTC	CASTPEGLANYGYTF
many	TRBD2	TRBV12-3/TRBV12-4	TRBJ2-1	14	TGTGCCAGCAGTTTAACTAGCGGGAGACATGAGCAGTTCTTC	CASSLTSGRHEQFF
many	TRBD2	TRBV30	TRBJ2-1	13	TGTGCCTGGACAGGGACTAGCCGCTATGAGCAGTTCTTC	CAWTGTSRYEQFF
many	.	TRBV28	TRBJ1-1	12	TGTGCCAGCAGACGTTACAGGTTAGAAGCTTTCTTT	CASRRYRLEAFF
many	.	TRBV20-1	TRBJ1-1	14	TGCAGTGCCCGATTACCCCGGGGGAACACTGAAGCTTTCTTT	CSARLPRGNTEAFF
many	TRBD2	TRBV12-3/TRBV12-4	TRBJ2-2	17	TGTGCCAGCAGACCGTTAGGACTAGCGGCGAACACCGGGGAGCTGTTTTTT	CASRPLGLAANTGELFF
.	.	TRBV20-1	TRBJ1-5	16	TGCAGTGCTAGTAGTCCAGGGAGAGGAGTAGGCCAGCCCCAGCATTTT	CSASSPGRGVGQPQHF
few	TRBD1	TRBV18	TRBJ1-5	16	TGTGCCAGCTCACCACCCCTACAGGGGGTCCATCAGCCCCAGCATTTT	CASSPPLQGVHQPQHF
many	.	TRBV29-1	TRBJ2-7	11	TGCAGCGCCACCGACGGGCAGGAGCAGTACTTC	CSATDGQEQYF
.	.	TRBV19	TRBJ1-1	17	TGTGCCAGTAGCCTAAGACAGCAGCCTGGTCGGGACACTGAAGCTTTCTTT	CASSLRQQPGRDTEAFF
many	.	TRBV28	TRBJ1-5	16	TGTGCCAGCAGTTACCTTGGGTTGGGGGTAAATCAGCCCCAGCATTTT	CASSYLGLGVNQPQHF
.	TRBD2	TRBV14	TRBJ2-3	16	TGTGCCAGCAGCCAAGCCGGACTAGCGGGAACCGAAGGGCAGTATTTT	CASSQAGLAGTEGQYF
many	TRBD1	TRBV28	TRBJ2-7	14	TGTGCCAGCAGTTCTGGACAGGCGCTTGAAGCGCAGTACTTC	CASSSGQALEAQYF
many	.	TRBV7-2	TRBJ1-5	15	TGTGCCAGCAGCTCAAACGATAATAGCAATCAGCCCCAGCATTTT	CASSSNDNSNQPQHF
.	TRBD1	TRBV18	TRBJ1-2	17	TGTGCCAGCTCGCGGGGGGCAGGCACAGGGGAGGACTATGGCTACACCTTC	CASSRGAGTGEDYGYTF
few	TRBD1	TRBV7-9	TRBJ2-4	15	TGTGCCAGCAGCCTTGGGACAGCGGCGCAAAACATTCAGTACTTC	CASSLGTAAQNIQYF
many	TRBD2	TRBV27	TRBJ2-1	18	TGTGCCAGCAGTCAAATTTCCCGACTAGCGGGAGCCTACAATGAGCAGTTCTTC	CASSQISRLAGAYNEQFF
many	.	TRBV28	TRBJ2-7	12	TGTGCCAGCAGCACAGGGTCCGCCGAGCAGTACTTC	CASSTGSAEQYF
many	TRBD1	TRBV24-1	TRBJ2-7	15	TGTGCCACCAGTGACTCCCGGACAGGATCCTACGAGCAGTACTTC	CATSDSRTGSYEQYF
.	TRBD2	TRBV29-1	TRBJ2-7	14	TGCAGCGTTGAAAACGCGGGAGAGGCCTACGAGCAGTACTTC	CSVENAGEAYEQYF
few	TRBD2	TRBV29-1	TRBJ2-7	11	TGCAGCGTTAAGGGAGGGGACGAGCAGTACTTC	CSVKGGDEQYF
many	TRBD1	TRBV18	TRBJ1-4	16	TGTGCCAGCTCCCCTATCGAGGGGGCGGGATATGAAAAACTGTTTTTT	CASSPIEGAGYEKLFF
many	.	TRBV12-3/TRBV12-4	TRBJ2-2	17	TGTGCCAGCACCACCCGAGGGGACGGATTTTACACCGGGGAGCTGTTTTTT	CASTTRGDGFYTGELFF
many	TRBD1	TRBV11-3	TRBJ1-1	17	TGTGCCAGCAGCTTAGGGCCCCGGGACAGGTTGAACACTGAAGCTTTCTTT	CASSLGPRDRLNTEAFF
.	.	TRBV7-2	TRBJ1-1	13	TGTGCCAGCAGCAGGCGCAGGGGCACTGAAGCTTTCTTT	CASSRRRGTEAFF
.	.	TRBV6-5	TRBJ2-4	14	TGTGCCAGCAGTTACTCAGGCAGATTAAACATTCAGTACTTC	CASSYSGRLNIQYF